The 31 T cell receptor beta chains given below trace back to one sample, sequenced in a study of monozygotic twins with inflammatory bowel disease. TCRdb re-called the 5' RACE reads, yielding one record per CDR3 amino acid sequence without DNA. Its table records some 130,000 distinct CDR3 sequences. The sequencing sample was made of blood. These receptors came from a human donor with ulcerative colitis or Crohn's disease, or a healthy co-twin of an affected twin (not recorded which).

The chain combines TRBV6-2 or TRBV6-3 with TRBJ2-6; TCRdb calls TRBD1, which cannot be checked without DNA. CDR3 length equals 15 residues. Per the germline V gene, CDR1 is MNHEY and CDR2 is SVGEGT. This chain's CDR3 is CASSPGHPRANVLTF.

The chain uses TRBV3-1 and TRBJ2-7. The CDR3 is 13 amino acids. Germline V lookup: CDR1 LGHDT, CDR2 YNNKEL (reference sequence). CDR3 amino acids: CASSQQATLEQYF.

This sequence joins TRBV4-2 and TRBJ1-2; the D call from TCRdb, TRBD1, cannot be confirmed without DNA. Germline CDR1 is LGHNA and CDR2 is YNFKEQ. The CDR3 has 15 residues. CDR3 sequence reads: CASSQETGGDYGYTF.

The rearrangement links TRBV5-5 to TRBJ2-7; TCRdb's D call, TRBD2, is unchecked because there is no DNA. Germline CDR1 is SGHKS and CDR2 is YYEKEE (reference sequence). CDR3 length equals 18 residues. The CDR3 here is CASSPGLAGGRPSYEQYF.

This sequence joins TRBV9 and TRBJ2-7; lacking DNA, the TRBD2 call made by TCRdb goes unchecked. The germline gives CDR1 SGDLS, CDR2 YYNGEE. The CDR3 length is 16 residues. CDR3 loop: CASSVERVAHWYEQYF.

CDR3 sequence reads: CASRSQGDDGYTF. The chain carries TRBV6-9 and TRBJ1-2; TCRdb's D call, TRBD1, is unchecked because there is no DNA. The CDR3 length is 13 residues. Germline values: CDR1 MNHGY, CDR2 SVAAGI.

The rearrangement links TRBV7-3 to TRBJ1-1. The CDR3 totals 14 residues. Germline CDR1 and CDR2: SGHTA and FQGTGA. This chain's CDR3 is CASSLLGPDSEAFF.

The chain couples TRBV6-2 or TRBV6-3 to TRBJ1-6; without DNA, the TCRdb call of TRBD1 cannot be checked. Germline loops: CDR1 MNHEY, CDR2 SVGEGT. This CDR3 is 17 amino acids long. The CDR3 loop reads CASRHPGQDIYNSPLHF.

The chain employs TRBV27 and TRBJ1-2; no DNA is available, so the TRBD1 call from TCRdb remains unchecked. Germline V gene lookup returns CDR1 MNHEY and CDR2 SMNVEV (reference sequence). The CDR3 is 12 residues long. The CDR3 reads CASSDRGRGYTF.

The CDR3 sequence: CSARGGGLVSNQPQHF. The chain has TRBV20-1 and TRBJ1-5. The CDR3 runs to 16 residues. Per the germline V gene, CDR1 is DFQATT and CDR2 is SNEGSKA (reference sequence).

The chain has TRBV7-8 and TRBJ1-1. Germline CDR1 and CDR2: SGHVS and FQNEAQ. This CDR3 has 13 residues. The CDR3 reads CASRDFQNTEAFF.

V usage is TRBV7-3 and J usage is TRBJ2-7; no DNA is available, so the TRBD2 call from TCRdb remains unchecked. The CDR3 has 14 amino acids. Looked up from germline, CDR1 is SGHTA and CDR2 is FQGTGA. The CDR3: CASASRSGPYEQYF.

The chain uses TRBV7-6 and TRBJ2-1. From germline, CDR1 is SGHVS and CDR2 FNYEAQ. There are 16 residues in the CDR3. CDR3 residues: CASSFSGMSSYNEQFF.

This CDR3 is CSVDNGAFGYEQYF. The chain is built from TRBV29-1 and TRBJ2-7; TCRdb's D gene call, TRBD2, goes unchecked for lack of DNA. CDR1 SQVTM and CDR2 ANQGSEA come from the germline V gene. The CDR3 covers 14 residues.

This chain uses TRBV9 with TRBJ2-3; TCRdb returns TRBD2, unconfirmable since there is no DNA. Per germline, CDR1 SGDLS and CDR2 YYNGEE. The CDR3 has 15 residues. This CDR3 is CASSVGAGGPDTQYF.

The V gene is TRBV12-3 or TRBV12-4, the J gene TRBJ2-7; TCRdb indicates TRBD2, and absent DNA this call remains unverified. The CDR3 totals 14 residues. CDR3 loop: CASSHLAGEGEQYF.

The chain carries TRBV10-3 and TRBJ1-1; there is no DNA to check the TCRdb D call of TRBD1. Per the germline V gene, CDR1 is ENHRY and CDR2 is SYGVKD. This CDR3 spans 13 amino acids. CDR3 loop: CAIMAGLNTEAFF.

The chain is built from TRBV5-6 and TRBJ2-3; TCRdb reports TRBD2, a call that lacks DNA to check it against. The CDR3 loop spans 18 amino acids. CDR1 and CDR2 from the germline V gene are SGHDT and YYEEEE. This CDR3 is CASSLASGSTGGTDTQYF.

The chain's CDR3 is CSVAPQRNTEALF. The V gene is TRBV29-1, the J gene TRBJ1-1. The CDR3 extends over 13 amino acids. Looked up from germline, CDR1 is SQVTM and CDR2 is ANQGSEA.

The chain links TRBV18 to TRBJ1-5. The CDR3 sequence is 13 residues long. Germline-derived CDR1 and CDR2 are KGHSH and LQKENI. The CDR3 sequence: CASSPNSDQPQHF.

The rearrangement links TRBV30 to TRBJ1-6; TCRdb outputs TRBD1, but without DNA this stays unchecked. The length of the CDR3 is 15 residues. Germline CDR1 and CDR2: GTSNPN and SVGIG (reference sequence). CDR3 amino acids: CAWRRGGGENSPLHF.

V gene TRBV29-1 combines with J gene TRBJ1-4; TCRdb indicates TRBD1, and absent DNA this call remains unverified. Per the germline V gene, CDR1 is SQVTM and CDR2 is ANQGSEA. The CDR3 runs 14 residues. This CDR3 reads CSVAPRRMGEKLFF. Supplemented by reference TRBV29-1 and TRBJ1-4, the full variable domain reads SAVISQKPSRDICQRGTSLTIQCQVDSQVTMMFWYRQQPGQSLTLIATANQGSEATYESGFVIDKFPISRPNLTFSTLTVSNMSPEDSSIYLCSVAPRRMGEKLFFGSGTQLSVL.

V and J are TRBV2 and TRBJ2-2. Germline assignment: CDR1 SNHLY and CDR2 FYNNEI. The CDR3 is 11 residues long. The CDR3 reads CASSEGGELFF.

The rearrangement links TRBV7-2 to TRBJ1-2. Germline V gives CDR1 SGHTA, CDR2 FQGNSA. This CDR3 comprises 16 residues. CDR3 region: CASSHATGKHDYGYTF.

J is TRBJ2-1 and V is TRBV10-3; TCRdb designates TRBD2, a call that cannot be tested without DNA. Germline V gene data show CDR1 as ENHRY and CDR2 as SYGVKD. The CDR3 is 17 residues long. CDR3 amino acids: CAISEGSGSGSYNEQFF.

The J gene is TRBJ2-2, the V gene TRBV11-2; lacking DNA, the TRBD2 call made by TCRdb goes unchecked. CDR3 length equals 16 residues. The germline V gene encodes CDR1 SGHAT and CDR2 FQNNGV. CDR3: CASSSGRGFLTGELFF.

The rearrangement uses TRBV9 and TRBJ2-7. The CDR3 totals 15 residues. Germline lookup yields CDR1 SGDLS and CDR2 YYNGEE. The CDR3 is CASSVAAGPSYEQYF.

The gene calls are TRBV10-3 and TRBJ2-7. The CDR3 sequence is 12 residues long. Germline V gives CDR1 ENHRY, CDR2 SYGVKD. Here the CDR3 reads CAISGISYEQYF.

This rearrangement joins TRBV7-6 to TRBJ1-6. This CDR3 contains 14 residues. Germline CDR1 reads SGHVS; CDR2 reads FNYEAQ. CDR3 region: CASSLEYRDSPLHF.

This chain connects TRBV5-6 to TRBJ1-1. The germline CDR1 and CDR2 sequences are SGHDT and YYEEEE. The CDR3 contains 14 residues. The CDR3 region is CASSPGLGDTEAFF.

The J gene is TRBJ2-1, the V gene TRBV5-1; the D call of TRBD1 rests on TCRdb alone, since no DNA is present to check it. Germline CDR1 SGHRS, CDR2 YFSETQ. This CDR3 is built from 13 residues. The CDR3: CASSQDPSGEQFF.